The rows below give T cell receptor beta chains drawn from one sample of a study of cytomegalovirus exposure and HLA in healthy donors. Libraries were prepared by immunoSEQ multiplex PCR; TCRdb keeps only in-frame clonotypes and omits some of them. Of some 200,000 clones detected, 75% to 90% appear once; the ten largest clones hold over 5.5%. The sequencing input was PBMCs. All receptors derive from a man aged 35 to 55 in good health and CMV-seropositive. Both conserved end residues are part of each CDR3. The order of the fields is J gene, V gene, clone size, D gene, CDR3 protein, CDR3 DNA. A D gene is named only where the DNA matches it firmly. Size is omitted from some rows. Given values are once, few, many or a class for expanded clones.

j_call: TRBJ2-7; v_call: TRBV6-5; clone_size: .; d_call: .; cdr3_aa: CASRSGNSYEQYF; cdr3_nt: TGTGCCAGCAGGTCAGGGAACTCCTACGAGCAGTACTTC
j_call: TRBJ2-3; v_call: TRBV5-1; clone_size: .; d_call: TRBD2; cdr3_aa: CASSLRGVDTDTQYF; cdr3_nt: TGCGCCAGCAGCTTGCGGGGGGTCGACACAGATACGCAGTATTTT
j_call: TRBJ1-1; v_call: TRBV6-1; clone_size: .; d_call: .; cdr3_aa: CASSILQGYTEAFF; cdr3_nt: TGTGCCAGCAGTATCCTTCAGGGGTACACTGAAGCTTTCTTT
j_call: TRBJ1-6; v_call: TRBV2; clone_size: .; d_call: .; cdr3_aa: CASILSRNSPLHF; cdr3_nt: TGTGCCAGCATATTGAGTCGGAATTCACCCCTCCACTTT
j_call: TRBJ1-4; v_call: TRBV5-1; clone_size: .; d_call: TRBD1; cdr3_aa: CASSPGTGNEKLFF; cdr3_nt: TGCGCCAGCAGCCCCGGGACAGGGAATGAAAAACTGTTTTTT
j_call: TRBJ1-5; v_call: TRBV7-2; clone_size: few; d_call: TRBD1; cdr3_aa: CASSPSQGARPQHF; cdr3_nt: TGTGCCAGCAGCCCATCACAGGGGGCAAGGCCCCAGCATTTT
j_call: TRBJ2-7; v_call: TRBV13; clone_size: .; d_call: TRBD2; cdr3_aa: CASSATSGGNEQYF; cdr3_nt: TGTGCCAGCAGCGCGACTAGCGGGGGGAACGAGCAGTACTTC
j_call: TRBJ1-1; v_call: TRBV27; clone_size: few; d_call: TRBD1; cdr3_aa: CASRRDRGPNTEAFF; cdr3_nt: TGTGCCAGCAGACGGGACAGGGGTCCGAACACTGAAGCTTTCTTT
j_call: TRBJ2-5; v_call: TRBV6-5; clone_size: .; d_call: .; cdr3_aa: CASRPGTKRAQYF; cdr3_nt: TGTGCCAGCAGGCCCGGGACAAAGAGGGCCCAGTACTTC
j_call: TRBJ1-3; v_call: TRBV7-2; clone_size: few; d_call: TRBD1; cdr3_aa: CASSLRQGGGNTIYF; cdr3_nt: TGTGCCAGCAGCCTAAGACAGGGTGGTGGAAACACCATATATTTT
j_call: TRBJ2-6; v_call: TRBV29-1; clone_size: .; d_call: .; cdr3_aa: CSVLVGANVLTF; cdr3_nt: TGCAGCGTTTTAGTCGGGGCCAACGTCCTGACTTTC
j_call: TRBJ1-1; v_call: TRBV6-1; clone_size: .; d_call: .; cdr3_aa: CASSPSGTPYTEAFF; cdr3_nt: TGTGCCAGCAGTCCGTCCGGGACACCGTACACTGAAGCTTTCTTT
j_call: TRBJ2-7; v_call: TRBV5-1; clone_size: .; d_call: .; cdr3_aa: CASSLFPYEQYF; cdr3_nt: TGCGCCAGCAGCTTGTTCCCTTACGAGCAGTACTTC
j_call: TRBJ2-7; v_call: TRBV7-2; clone_size: .; d_call: TRBD2; cdr3_aa: CASSLASSGGGLYEQYF; cdr3_nt: TGTGCCAGCAGCTTAGCGTCTAGCGGGGGGGGACTATACGAGCAGTACTTC
j_call: TRBJ2-7; v_call: TRBV18; clone_size: .; d_call: TRBD1; cdr3_aa: CASSPDRGDTEQYF; cdr3_nt: TGTGCCAGCTCACCAGACAGGGGAGACACCGAGCAGTACTTC
j_call: TRBJ1-1; v_call: TRBV5-6; clone_size: few; d_call: .; cdr3_aa: CASSTRTEAFF; cdr3_nt: TGTGCCAGCAGCACTCGGACAGAAGCTTTCTTT
j_call: TRBJ1-4; v_call: TRBV7-9; clone_size: .; d_call: .; cdr3_aa: CSSSFRDTRNEKLFF; cdr3_nt: TGTTCCAGCAGCTTTAGAGACACACGTAATGAAAAACTGTTTTTT
j_call: TRBJ2-2; v_call: TRBV11-3; clone_size: .; d_call: .; cdr3_aa: CASSLRGTGELFF; cdr3_nt: TGTGCCAGCAGCTTAAGGGGGACCGGGGAGCTGTTTTTT
j_call: TRBJ1-1; v_call: TRBV6-5; clone_size: once; d_call: .; cdr3_aa: CASTWTLAGTEAFF; cdr3_nt: TGTGCCAGCACCTGGACTCTAGCGGGCACTGAAGCTTTCTTT
j_call: TRBJ1-2; v_call: TRBV7-3; clone_size: .; d_call: TRBD1; cdr3_aa: CASSEYGQAYNYGYTF; cdr3_nt: TGTGCCAGCAGCGAGTACGGACAGGCATATAACTATGGCTACACCTTC
j_call: TRBJ1-5; v_call: TRBV19; clone_size: .; d_call: TRBD1; cdr3_aa: CASSNDRAYTNQPQHF; cdr3_nt: TGTGCCAGTAGTAACGACAGGGCCTACACCAATCAGCCCCAGCATTTT
j_call: TRBJ2-1; v_call: TRBV5-1; clone_size: .; d_call: .; cdr3_aa: CASTQLNEQFF; cdr3_nt: TGCGCCAGCACCCAACTAAATGAGCAGTTCTTC
j_call: TRBJ2-1; v_call: TRBV6-6; clone_size: .; d_call: .; cdr3_aa: CASSSHSLSYNEQFF; cdr3_nt: TGTGCCAGCAGTTCTCACTCCCTCTCCTACAATGAGCAGTTCTTC
j_call: TRBJ1-2; v_call: TRBV25-1; clone_size: few; d_call: .; cdr3_aa: CASSEAGGANYGYTF; cdr3_nt: TGTGCCAGCAGTGAGGCAGGAGGTGCCAACTATGGCTACACCTTC
j_call: TRBJ1-2; v_call: TRBV6-5; clone_size: .; d_call: TRBD1; cdr3_aa: CASSSYSGTGYGYTF; cdr3_nt: TGTGCCAGCAGCTCCTACTCCGGGACAGGCTATGGCTACACCTTC
j_call: TRBJ2-6; v_call: TRBV7-3; clone_size: .; d_call: .; cdr3_aa: CASSLSGDGANVLTF; cdr3_nt: TGTGCCAGCAGCTTATCAGGGGACGGGGCCAACGTCCTGACTTTC
j_call: TRBJ2-7; v_call: TRBV7-8; clone_size: .; d_call: TRBD1; cdr3_aa: CASSFRDRDYEQYF; cdr3_nt: TGTGCCAGCAGCTTCCGGGACAGGGACTACGAGCAGTACTTC
j_call: TRBJ1-5; v_call: TRBV10-3; clone_size: few; d_call: .; cdr3_aa: CAISDRVFGQPQHF; cdr3_nt: TGTGCCATCAGTGATAGAGTCTTCGGGCAGCCCCAGCATTTT
j_call: TRBJ2-3; v_call: TRBV5-4; clone_size: .; d_call: TRBD2; cdr3_aa: CASRTGTRLTDTQYF; cdr3_nt: TGTGCCAGCAGAACCGGGACTAGGCTCACAGATACGCAGTATTTT
j_call: TRBJ2-3; v_call: TRBV11-2; clone_size: .; d_call: .; cdr3_aa: CASSPRIAVPSTDTQYF; cdr3_nt: TGTGCCAGCAGCCCAAGGATAGCGGTCCCTAGCACAGATACGCAGTATTTT
j_call: TRBJ1-2; v_call: TRBV30; clone_size: few; d_call: .; cdr3_aa: CAWKGGYGYTF; cdr3_nt: TGTGCCTGGAAAGGGGGTTATGGCTACACCTTC